This note documents a single T cell receptor (beta chain) sequence. Its antigen has not been determined. Nothing much larger sits one base from this clone, and base qualities are not available. Libraries were constructed by the immunoSEQ multiplex PCR assay. The multiplex PCR relied on a mix of 60 forward primers for TCR Vbeta segments and 13 reverse primers for TCR Jbeta segments. Amplification of the CDR3 region of rearranged TCR beta genes was performed with a multiplex PCR assay on genomic DNA. On the Illumina HiSeq System, the amplified TCR beta libraries were sequenced as 87-base-pair reads. The paper's processing steps were these. A later analysis counted tens of millions of unique TCR beta chains across the 666 repertoires, and roughly 11 million of these chains were shared by at least two donors. Raw reads were error-corrected and collapsed into unique sequences by a nearest-neighbor algorithm in which closely related sequences were merged to remove PCR and sequencing errors. CDR3 sequences were aligned to IMGT reference sequences to assign V, D and J gene segments. For a sequence to be retained, a match of at least six nucleotides was required to both a V gene segment and a J gene segment. A rearrangement was called productive if the CDR3 had no stop codons and remained in frame with V and J, and every other rearrangement was called non-productive. Following IMGT convention, CDR3 was defined as the stretch from the second conserved V-encoded cysteine to the conserved J-encoded phenylalanine. Sequences without an unambiguous match to a single V gene segment were excluded from the earlier analysis of 500 to 700 of the donors. In an earlier analysis of about 590 of the donors, a V segment was called functional when productive rearrangements were above 56.7%, and segregating when the standard deviation between donors exceeded 5%. A statistical classification framework was developed to diagnose cytomegalovirus status using the catalog of TCR beta chain sequences. A later analysis assigned V and J genes by comparing TCR nucleotide sequences with IMGT/GENE-DB human TR gene sequences. A later analysis assigned CDR3 sequences and most-parsimonious VDJ recombination scenarios with the TCRdist pipeline. In a later analysis, each TCR beta chain was defined by its CDR3 amino acid sequence together with its V-gene family, and reads without a unique V-gene family were excluded. In a later analysis, approximately 640 highly shared, low-generation-probability nucleotide sequences were removed to address suspected cross-contamination and a sequencing artifact. For each public chain, a later analysis derived a clonal expansion index from normalized ranks of inferred template counts within each repertoire. Generation probabilities in a later analysis came from a VDJ recombination model fitted to out-of-frame rearrangements, and those results were checked against IGoR. Hypergeometric tests were used in a later analysis to score TCR-TCR, TCR-HLA and TCR-CMV co-occurrence, with a repertoire-size bias correction applied to the TCR pairs. To estimate false discovery rates, a later analysis permuted the HLA or CMV assignments 20 times. In a later analysis, co-occurring TCRs were grouped using DBSCAN, with TCRdist sequence similarity added in when clustering inside HLA-allele-positive subsets. Repertoires with fewer than 30,000 or more than 120,000 public chains were left out of co-occurrence clustering, as were five repertoires with anomalous nucleotide sharing. Held by TCRdb, this immuneACCESS table contains in-frame sequences only and omits some clones. Under half of the omission traces to an unresolved V gene where checked; the cause of the rest is unknown. V and J calls and clone size follow that table, whereas D and trimming were derived from the DNA. The sample records around 190,000 clones, approximately 75% of which are singletons. About 5% of the sample goes to the ten largest clones.

Trimming accounts for 7 bases at V and 9 bases at J, while the number of junction bases matched to no gene is 7. There are 14 amino acids in the CDR3, from cysteine to phenylalanine inclusive. Of all the DNA, just the CDR3 is kept, 42 bases in frame from base 1. The germline V gene (reference sequence) yields LNHDA for CDR1 and SQIVND for CDR2. This entry comes from a study of cytomegalovirus exposure and HLA in healthy donors (dated by TCRdb to the late 2010s). Some background on the complete study: An earlier analysis of approximately 590 of the donors reported approximately 290 Gb of sequence data and approximately 110 million unique TCR beta sequences from 150 million to 200 million T cells. Of the 300 to 400 genotyped donors, approximately 83% fell in the genetic ancestry cluster associated with self-reported Caucasian donors. Rather than drawing on any new phenotypic data, the later analysis identified candidate immune exposures from TCR beta sequences and the way those sequences occurred across donors. Class I and class II HLA loci were covered by the typing at four-digit resolution. A later genetic analysis took genome-wide SNP genotypes for about three fifths of the roughly 670 donors and used that subset as a discovery cohort. To predict cytomegalovirus infection status, the study brought together high-throughput TCR immunosequencing, statistical association of individual TCRs with disease status, and machine learning. An early release that covered about 600 HLA-typed donors contained around 300 gigabases of sequencing data and 65 million to 100 million unique TCR sequences. In a later analysis, previously published TCR beta repertoires from 670 or so donors were re-analyzed and high-resolution HLA genotyping was added so that TCR occurrence patterns could be studied. Alongside the repertoire data, information on donor age, sex, ethnicity and CMV serostatus was compiled. Typing coverage varied by locus: roughly 620-630 donors for A, B, C, DRB1 and DQB1; approximately 500 for DQA1; some 610 for DPA1; about 450 for DPB1. All discovery cohort repertoires had been generated on a single sequencing platform. The T cell repertoires of around 670 subjects were profiled by immunosequencing and related to cytomegalovirus serostatus. An earlier analysis of around 540 of the donors applied high-throughput TCR beta sequencing to assess whether each TCR beta V gene segment acted as functional or pseudogenic. Among almost 400 genotyped donors of the cohort, an average of approximately 250,000 unique TCR beta nucleotide sequences were sequenced per donor, roughly 20% of them non-productive. Four or five DR-DQ haplotypes were treated as single units for association and clustering because of strong linkage in the cohort. Besides the first cohort of about 730 subjects, a separate validation cohort made up of some 110 different subjects was used. The study aimed to test whether cataloging public T cell receptors could reveal signatures of past pathogen exposure.

The cohort was made up of about 670 healthy bone marrow donors. At the time of sampling, all cohort members were nominally healthy, though unrecorded immune exposures were likely present. The donor was CMV seropositive and was included in the group of approximately 300 seropositive cohort members. A peripheral blood sample was provided by each donor, and peripheral blood mononuclear cells were used for TCR beta sequencing. The Qiagen DNeasy Blood Extraction Kit was used to extract genomic DNA from the blood cell samples. Overall study results and their limits: A later analysis associated 15,000 to 20,000 TCR beta sequences with specific HLA alleles at a false discovery rate of 0.05. According to a later analysis, parvovirus B19, influenza, CMV and Epstein-Barr virus appeared linked to several top co-occurrence clusters. In a later analysis, HLA-associated TCR beta chains showed more clonal expansion and lower generation probabilities than non-associated chains that were equally common. Some IMGT-functional V segments, including TRBV6-2 and TRBV6-3, could not be told apart with the 87-base-pair reads, so those segments were excluded. For the cohort, immune exposure information was limited to CMV serostatus. Sequencing depth was assumed to be roughly uniform across donors in the presence/absence analyses, though that assumption may not hold. The classifier was reported to diagnose cytomegalovirus status with high specificity and sensitivity in both the original and validation cohorts. Most TCR sequences were seen in very few donors, while some public TCRs were found in many individuals. A later analysis found that TCR association rates varied across HLA loci, with DRB1 alleles showing the most associated TCRs and HLA-C alleles the fewest. Correlated functional status among segregating V segments might be attributable to linkage disequilibrium, but an unknown experimental factor could not be ruled out. When HLA alleles, especially DR and DQ, strongly co-occurred, attributing TCR associations to individual alleles was difficult. Because some donors lacked HLA typing at each locus, the association tests relied only on the typed subset. In an earlier analysis of around 500 of the donors, most TCR beta V segments appeared in productive rearrangements about 87% or about 30% of the time, broadly matching IMGT annotations. In a later genetic analysis, fewer N-insertions in productive TCRs were reported among donors in an Asian-associated ancestry cluster than the roughly 700-donor mean. A group of highly shared sequence variants was considered likely to be a technical artifact of the sequencing pipeline. The authors suggested that the approach could potentially be extended to other disease states and immunological phenotypes. A later genetic analysis associated a missense DCLRE1C variant with V-gene and J-gene trimming of TCR beta chains, and an independent cohort replicated the association. The cohort was sequenced for TCR beta chains only, and without alpha or paired-chain data the features that could be detected were limited. Three of the identified cytomegalovirus-associated TCR beta chains were confirmed in vitro to be specific for cytomegalovirus antigens. According to a later analysis, most CMV-associated TCR beta chains appeared to be HLA-restricted, and the HLA associations seemed to be driven largely by CMV exposure. The study gave a list of 150 to 200 TCR beta chains associated with cytomegalovirus. Because counts were too low, about 18 rarely observed V segments, including chromosome 9 orphons, were excluded from the earlier analysis of roughly 580 of the donors. A further reported finding was that TCR beta sequences accurately predicted the HLA-A and HLA-B alleles for most subjects in the first cohort.

This chain is built from TRBV19 and TRBJ2-1; a stretch of 12 junction bases matches TRBD1. This clonotype was obtained from a man aged 25 to 45 in good health and CMV-seropositive. Sample: PBMCs. The CDR3 in this case is CASNRDRGLREQFF. The DNA reads TGTGCCAGTAACCGGGACAGGGGGCTGCGTGAGCAGTTCTTC.